What follows are 7 T cell receptor beta chains derived from one specimen sequenced in a study of T-cell reconstitution after alpha-beta-depleted transplantation in children. A TCRbeta library incorporating unique molecular identifiers was prepared. TCRdb processed the PCR reads anew with MiXCR; each CDR3 protein has one entry. Seen here are approximately 220,000 distinct CDR3 sequences, roughly a sixth observed once, and the top ten hold around 44%. Sequencing used PBMCs, mostly from graft donor cells, obtained 360 days after TCRalphabeta/CD19-depleted stem cell transplant. The receptors were sampled from a male patient aged 2-10 years who had a stem cell transplant for acute lymphoblastic leukemia, so the T cells may come from the graft donor.

This clonotype was seen ten or more times. The V call is TRBV12-3 or TRBV12-4, the J call TRBJ1-3; D gene unclear. Trimming removed 7 bases from V and 4 bases from J, with 17 bases in between. The CDR3 covers 15 residues. DNA of the CDR3: TGTGCCAGCATCTCTAACAAAGGCGGGGGAAACACCATATATTTT. It translates to CASISNKGGGNTIYF.

This clonotype was counted ten times or more. CDR3 nucleotides: TGTGCCAGCATCGATCTGGGGGCTGTATCCACTGAAGCTTTCTTT. Its protein is CASIDLGAVSTEAFF. The V call is TRBV27, the J call TRBJ1-1; TRBD1 might be the D (6 bases). CDR3 length equals 15 residues. The V gene's germline CDR1 is MNHEY and CDR2 SMNVEV (reference sequence). V was trimmed by 7 bases and J by 4 bases, leaving 19 bases between them.

The rearrangement links TRBV30 to TRBJ1-2; tentative D call: TRBD1 (5 bases). The V and J ends lost 2 bases and 8 bases respectively, with 12 bases between them. The CDR3 length is 12 residues. CDR1 GTSNPN and CDR2 SVGIG come from the germline V gene (reference sequence). This CDR3 is CAWSSPGLGYTF. CDR3 DNA sequence: TGTGCCTGGAGTTCCCCAGGGCTGGGCTACACCTTC. Full variable domain (remainder filled in from reference TRBV30 and TRBJ1-2): SQTIHQWPATLVQPVGSPLSLECTVEGTSNPNLYWYRQAAGRGLQLLFYSVGIGQISSEVPQNLSASRPQDRQFILSSKKLLLSDSGFYLCAWSSPGLGYTFGSGTRLTVV.

The gene calls are TRBV27 and TRBJ1-1; 8 nucleotides agree with TRBD1. Looked up from germline, CDR1 is MNHEY and CDR2 is SMNVEV (reference sequence). The CDR3 has 14 residues. V dropped 3 bases and J dropped 0; count of bases not matched to a gene: 0. The CDR3 nucleotides are TGTGCCAGCAGTTTGACAGGGGTGAACACTGAAGCTTTCTTT. Translation: CASSLTGVNTEAFF.

The genes are TRBV27 and TRBJ1-2, with 10 positions matching TRBD1. The V segment lost 5 bases and the J segment 8 bases; nucleotides outside the gene matches: 5. CDR1 is MNHEY and CDR2 is SMNVEV in the germline V gene (reference sequence). The CDR3 is 13 residues long. CDR3 bases: TGTGCCAGCAGTCCCGACAGGGGGCACGGCTACACCTTC. Protein sequence: CASSPDRGHGYTF.

Only a few counts were recorded for this clonotype. The chain uses TRBV6-5 and TRBJ1-4; TRBD1 agrees at 9 bases. The CDR3 is 14 amino acids. The junction had 6 bases not matched to a gene; V was cut back by 6 bases and J by 7 bases. The V gene's germline CDR1 is MNHEY and CDR2 SVGAGI. CDR3 amino acids: CASRRTGDSEKLFF. CDR3 nucleotides: TGTGCCAGCAGGCGGACAGGGGATAGTGAAAAACTGTTTTTT.

This clonotype was recorded at least ten times. The CDR3 spells CASSFGGQEQFF. The CDR3 nucleotides read TGTGCCAGCAGTTTCGGTGGCCAGGAGCAGTTCTTC. The chain couples TRBV28 to TRBJ2-1; D gene uncertain. V was shortened by 3 bases and J by 10 bases, with 10 bases between the two germline ends. CDR1 and CDR2 (germline): MDHEN, SYDVKM. This CDR3 contains 12 residues.